This T cell receptor beta chain was obtained from a study of shared clonotypes between healthy human individuals. Deep level was the assay's run setting. Each cell subset's genomic DNA was divided evenly among several immunoSEQ plates. Sequenced by immunoSEQ multiplex PCR; TCRdb stores in-frame clones only, minus some. Found here are under 850,000 clones, around 92% of them singletons; the top ten hold about 24%. Study findings and constraints: Generally, naive subsets (rather than memory subsets) showed larger estimated richness.

About this clone itself: The antigen remains undetermined. Other DNA sequences in this sample translate to the same CDR3.

CD45RO-negative cells were positively selected for CCR7, leaving out terminally differentiated effector memory CD45RA+ cells. This TCR was recovered from a man aged 30-40 years in good health. Sequencing was done on a sample of naive CD8+ T cells sorted from blood.

CDR3 region: CASSPGQGNQPQHF. Here the CDR3 DNA reads TGTGCCAGCAGTCCTGGACAGGGGAATCAGCCCCAGCATTTT. The V gene is TRBV2, the J gene TRBJ1-5, with TRBD1 matching over 9 bases. CDR1 is SNHLY, CDR2 FYNNEI, per germline. V gave up 5 bases and J gave up 4 bases; unmatched junction bases: 3. CDR3 length: 14 residues.